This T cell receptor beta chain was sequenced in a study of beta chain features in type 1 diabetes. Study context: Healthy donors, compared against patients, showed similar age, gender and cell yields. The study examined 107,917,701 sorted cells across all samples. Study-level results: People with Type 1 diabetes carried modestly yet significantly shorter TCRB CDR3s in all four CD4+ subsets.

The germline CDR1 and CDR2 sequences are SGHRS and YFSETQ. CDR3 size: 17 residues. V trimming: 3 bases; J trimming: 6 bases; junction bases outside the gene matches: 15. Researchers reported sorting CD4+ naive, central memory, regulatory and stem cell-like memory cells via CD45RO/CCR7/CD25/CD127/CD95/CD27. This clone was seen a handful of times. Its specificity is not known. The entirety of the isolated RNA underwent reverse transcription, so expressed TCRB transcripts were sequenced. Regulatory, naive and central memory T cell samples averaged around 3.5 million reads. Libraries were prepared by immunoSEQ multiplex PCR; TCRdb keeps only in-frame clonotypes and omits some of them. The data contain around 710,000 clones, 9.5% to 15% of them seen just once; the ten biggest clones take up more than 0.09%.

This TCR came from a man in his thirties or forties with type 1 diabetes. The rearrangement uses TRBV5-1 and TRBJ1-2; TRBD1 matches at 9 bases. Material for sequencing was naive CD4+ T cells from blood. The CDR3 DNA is TGCGCCAGCAGCTCCCGGACAGGGGTAATTATTAGTGATGGCTACACCTTC. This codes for CASSSRTGVIISDGYTF.